The clone carrying this T cell receptor beta chain was seen a handful of times. This sample stems from a study of glioma-infiltrating T cells after dendritic cell vaccination. Assay: immunoSEQ multiplex PCR; the TCRdb copy retains only in-frame clones and omits some. This sample yields roughly 90,000 clones, of which more than 75% are seen a single time; around a sixth belongs to the top ten. V was clipped by 6 bases and J by 12 bases, with 18 bases between them. Germline CDR1 and CDR2: SNHLY and FYNNEI. This CDR3 region has 14 residues. The gene calls are TRBV2 and TRBJ1-6; D gene uncertain. The sample consisted of blood, taken before dendritic cell vaccination. The sequence derives from a human donor with glioblastoma. The CDR3 DNA reads TGTGCCAGCAGCGGCGGGAGAGGGTTGGAACCCCTCCACTTT. It is translated as CASSGGRGLEPLHF.